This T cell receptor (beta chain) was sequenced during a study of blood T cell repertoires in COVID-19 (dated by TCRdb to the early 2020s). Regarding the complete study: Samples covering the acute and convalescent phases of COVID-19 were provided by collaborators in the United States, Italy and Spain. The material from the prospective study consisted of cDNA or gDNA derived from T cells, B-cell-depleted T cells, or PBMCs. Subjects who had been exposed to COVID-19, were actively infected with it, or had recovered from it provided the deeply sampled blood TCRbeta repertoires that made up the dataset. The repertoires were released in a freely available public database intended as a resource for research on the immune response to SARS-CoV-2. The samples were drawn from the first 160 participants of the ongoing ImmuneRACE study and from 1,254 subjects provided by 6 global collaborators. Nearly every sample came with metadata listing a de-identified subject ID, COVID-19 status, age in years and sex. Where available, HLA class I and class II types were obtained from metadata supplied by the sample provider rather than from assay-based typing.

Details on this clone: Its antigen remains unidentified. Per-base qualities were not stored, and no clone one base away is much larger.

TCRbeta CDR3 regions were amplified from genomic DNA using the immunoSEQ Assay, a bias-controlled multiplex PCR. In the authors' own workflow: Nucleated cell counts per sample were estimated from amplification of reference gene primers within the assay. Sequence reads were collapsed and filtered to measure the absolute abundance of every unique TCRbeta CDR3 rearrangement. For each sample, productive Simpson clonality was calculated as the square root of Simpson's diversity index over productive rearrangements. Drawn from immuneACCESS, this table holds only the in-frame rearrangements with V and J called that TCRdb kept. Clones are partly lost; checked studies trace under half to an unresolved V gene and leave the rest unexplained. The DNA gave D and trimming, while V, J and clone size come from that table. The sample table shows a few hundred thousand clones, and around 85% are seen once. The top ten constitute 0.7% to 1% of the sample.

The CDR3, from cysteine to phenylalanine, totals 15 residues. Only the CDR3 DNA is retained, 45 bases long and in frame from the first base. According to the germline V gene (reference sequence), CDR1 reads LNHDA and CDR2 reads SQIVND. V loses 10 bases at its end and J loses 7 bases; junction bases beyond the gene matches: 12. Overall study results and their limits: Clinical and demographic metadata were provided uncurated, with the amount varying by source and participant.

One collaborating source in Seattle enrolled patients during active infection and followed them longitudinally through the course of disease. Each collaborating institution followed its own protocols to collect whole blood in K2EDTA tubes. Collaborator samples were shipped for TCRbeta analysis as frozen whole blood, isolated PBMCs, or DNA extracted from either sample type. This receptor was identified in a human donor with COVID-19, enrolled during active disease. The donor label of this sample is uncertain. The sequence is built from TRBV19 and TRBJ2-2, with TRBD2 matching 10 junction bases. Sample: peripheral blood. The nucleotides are TGTGCCACCGCCGCTAGCGGGAGTAGGGTCGGGGAGCTGTTTTTT. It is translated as CATAASGSRVGELFF.